These 7 T cell receptor beta chains originate from one sample sequenced in a study of cytomegalovirus exposure and HLA in healthy donors. The table came from immunoSEQ multiplex PCR; TCRdb's copy has only in-frame clones and leaves some out. The sample holds over 250,000 clones, 80% to 90% seen once. The sample taken for sequencing was PBMCs. The receptors were gathered from a young woman in good health and CMV-seronegative.

This chain links TRBV19 with TRBJ1-5, with D uncertain. Trimming pared 5 bases from V and 0 bases from J, leaving 17 bases between. This CDR3 has 17 amino acids. CDR1 and CDR2 from the germline V gene are LNHDA and SQIVND (reference sequence). CDR3 DNA: TGTGCCAGTAGTGTAACCCTGGCCCGGAGTAGCAATCAGCCCCAGCATTTT. As protein: CASSVTLARSSNQPQHF.

The chain joins TRBV27 to TRBJ2-7; a possible D gene is TRBD1 (6 bases). The CDR3 consists of 13 residues. Trimming left V 3 bases short and J 1 base short, with 7 bases between. Germline CDR1 MNHEY, CDR2 SMNVEV (reference sequence). CDR3 residues: CASSFQGSYEQYF. CDR3 DNA sequence: TGTGCCAGCAGTTTTCAGGGGTCCTACGAGCAGTACTTC.

The CDR3 DNA follows: TGTGCCAGCAGCCCTTCGGGAGGGCAAGAGACCCAGTACTTC. It codes for CASSPSGGQETQYF. The chain recombines TRBV7-9 with TRBJ2-5; TRBD2 agrees at 8 bases. With V trimmed by 5 bases and J by 2 bases, 4 bases remained unmatched. The CDR3 is 14 residues long. CDR1 SEHNR and CDR2 FQNEAQ come from the germline V gene (reference sequence).

CDR3 sequence: CSVEAWTGSVYGYTF. For the CDR3, the DNA is TGCAGCGTTGAAGCATGGACAGGGTCCGTCTATGGCTACACCTTC. V and J are TRBV29-1 and TRBJ1-2; 8 bases agree with TRBD1. The CDR3 consists of 15 residues. Per germline, CDR1 SQVTM and CDR2 ANQGSEA. The V gene end was trimmed by 1 base and the J gene end by 4 bases; junction bases not matched to a gene: 8.

This chain connects TRBV5-6 to TRBJ2-7; TRBD2 agrees at 7 bases. Germline V lookup: CDR1 SGHDT, CDR2 YYEEEE. CDR3 length: 15 amino acids. Unmatched junction bases numbered 11, after V lost 7 bases and J lost 1 base. CDR3 coding DNA: TGTGCCAGCGTAGACGGACTAGATCCTTCCTACGAGCAGTACTTC. Protein: CASVDGLDPSYEQYF.

The CDR3 here is CASSLSHTGGEETQYF. Here the CDR3 DNA reads TGTGCCAGCAGCTTATCCCATACAGGTGGGGAAGAGACCCAGTACTTC. The V call is TRBV13, the J call TRBJ2-5; D may be TRBD1 (5 bases). From germline, CDR1 is PRHDT and CDR2 FYEKMQ (reference sequence). V lost 2 bases, J lost 3 bases, and 16 bases lay in between. CDR3 size: 16 residues.

This rearrangement joins TRBV9 to TRBJ2-7, with 10 bases matching TRBD2. The ends lost 0 bases at V and 2 bases at J; junction bases unmatched: 11. Per the germline V gene, CDR1 is SGDLS and CDR2 is YYNGEE. This CDR3 spans 18 amino acids. The CDR3 sequence is CASSVGAATSGTPYEQYF. The CDR3 DNA follows: TGTGCCAGCAGCGTAGGGGCAGCTACTAGCGGGACCCCCTACGAGCAGTACTTC.